Listed here are 32 T cell receptor beta chains from one sample, sequenced in a study of shared clonotypes between healthy human individuals. The repertoire was sequenced with immunoSEQ multiplex PCR; TCRdb's copy has only in-frame clones and lacks some. The sample contains about 380,000 clones, around 96% of which appear only once. Sequenced: memory CD8+ T cells sorted from blood. Sample subset: CD45RO+ cells pooled with CCR7-negative TemRA cells. Source of these receptors: a man between 25 and 39 years old in good health.

J is TRBJ1-4 and V is TRBV6-5; 9 nucleotides align to TRBD1. The V gene's germline CDR1 is MNHEY and CDR2 SVGAGI. The CDR3 is made up of 13 amino acids. Trimming took 5 bases from V and 7 from J; bases not matched to a gene: 2. The CDR3 sequence is CASSPGQGEKLFF. CDR3 bases: TGTGCCAGCAGTCCGGGACAGGGTGAAAAACTGTTTTTT.

V and J are TRBV19 and TRBJ1-5; D ambiguous. Trimming took 8 bases from V and 3 from J, leaving 11 bases between them. There are 13 residues in the CDR3. Per the germline V gene, CDR1 is LNHDA and CDR2 is SQIVND (reference sequence). DNA for the CDR3: TGTGCCAGTCAGGCAGGTGTCAATCAGCCCCAGCATTTT. Amino acid sequence: CASQAGVNQPQHF.

V is TRBV30 and J is TRBJ2-1; D uncertain. Germline CDR1 is GTSNPN and CDR2 is SVGIG (reference sequence). This CDR3 has 13 amino acids. The ends were cut back, 1 base at V and 4 bases at J, with 8 bases in the middle. CDR3 protein: CAWSGVQYNEQFF. As DNA, the CDR3 is TGTGCCTGGAGTGGTGTCCAATACAATGAGCAGTTCTTC.

V and J are TRBV28 and TRBJ2-2; D is undetermined. Trimming stripped 6 bases from V and 1 base from J, with 9 bases between. Germline V lookup: CDR1 MDHEN, CDR2 SYDVKM. This CDR3 contains 14 residues. The CDR3 DNA sequence: TGTGCCAGCAGCTCCCCTATGAACACCGGGGAGCTGTTTTTT. It yields the protein CASSSPMNTGELFF. The variable domain in full, completed from reference TRBV28 and TRBJ2-2, reads DVKVTQSSRYLVKRTGEKVFLECVQDMDHENMFWYRQDPGLGLRLIYFSYDVKMKEKGDIPEGYSVSREKKERFSLILESASTNQTSMYLCASSSPMNTGELFFGEGSRLTVL.

V is TRBV10-3 and J is TRBJ2-1; 13 nucleotides align to TRBD2. The V segment lost 7 bases and the J segment 6 bases; nucleotides outside the gene matches: 9. The CDR3 has 16 amino acids. CDR1 ENHRY and CDR2 SYGVKD come from the germline V gene. CDR3 bases: TGTGCCATCATTCTTACTAGCGGGAGGGTGGGCAATGAGCAGTTCTTC. Protein: CAIILTSGRVGNEQFF.

This rearrangement joins TRBV6-1 to TRBJ2-7; 7 bases map to TRBD1. Germline loops: CDR1 MNHNS, CDR2 SASEGT. Unmatched junction bases numbered 12, after V lost 6 bases and J lost 4 bases. The CDR3 contains 15 residues. In DNA form, the CDR3 reads TGTGCCAGCAGCGAACCCTTGACAGGGCGGTACGAGCAGTACTTC. As protein: CASSEPLTGRYEQYF.

The chain recombines TRBV5-1 with TRBJ2-5; TRBD2 agrees at 13 bases. The DNA end is a closer match to TRBJ2-7, so the J assignment may be wrong. CDR3 length: 14 amino acids. CDR1 and CDR2 from the germline V gene are SGHRS and YFSETQ. The CDR3, as DNA: TGCGCCAGCAGCTGGACTAGCGGGAGATACGAGCAGTACTTC. Amino acid sequence: CASSWTSGRYEQYF.

About this clone: It is unclear where the CDR3 begins or ends on the DNA, so no DNA is shown, and the CDR3 is as TCRdb lists it. The chain combines TRBV29-1 with TRBJ2-1; the D call of TRBD2 is as the table states it, not checked on the DNA. Germline V gene sequence: CDR1 SQVTM, CDR2 ANQGSEA. The CDR3 has 15 residues if both end residues are counted. CDR3 loop: CSVVFLRGIYNEQFF.

This chain connects TRBV7-2 to TRBJ2-5; 8 bases line up with TRBD2. Germline V gives CDR1 SGHTA, CDR2 FQGNSA. Trimming took 4 bases from V and 4 from J; bases not matched to a gene: 11. This CDR3 is 16 amino acids long. DNA of the CDR3: TGTGCCAGCAGCTCTGAACTCGGGAGGGGGAGAGAGACCCAGTACTTC. Its protein product is CASSSELGRGRETQYF.

This chain links TRBV6-5 with TRBJ2-3, with no clear D. Per the germline V gene, CDR1 is MNHEY and CDR2 is SVGAGI. The CDR3 has 12 residues. Trimming shortened V by 8 bases and J by 4 bases, and 10 bases separated the two germline ends. The chain's CDR3 is CASSGGSDTQYF. As DNA, the CDR3 is TGTGCCAGCTCTGGCGGCTCAGATACGCAGTATTTT.

This clone has only a few counts. The chain uses TRBV7-6 and TRBJ2-2, with 10 bases fitting TRBD2. Looked up from germline, CDR1 is SGHVS and CDR2 is FNYEAQ. V shed 0 bases and J 2 bases; nucleotides not matched to a gene: 6. The CDR3 sequence is 18 residues long. This CDR3 reads CASSLAASGSINTGELFF. CDR3 DNA sequence: TGTGCCAGCAGCTTAGCCGCTAGCGGGAGCATCAACACCGGGGAGCTGTTTTTT. Filled out from reference TRBV7-6 and TRBJ2-2, the complete variable domain reads GAGVSQSPRYKVTKRGQDVALRCDPISGHVSLYWYRQALGQGPEFLTYFNYEAQQDKSGLPNDRFSAERPEGSISTLTIQRTEQRDSAMYRCASSLAASGSINTGELFFGEGSRLTVL.

The V call is TRBV5-5, the J call TRBJ1-3, with D perhaps TRBD1 (6 bases). Between the trimmed V and J ends, which lost 2 bases and 7 bases, there was a span of 16 bases. CDR1 is SGHKS and CDR2 is YYEKEE in the germline V gene (reference sequence). This CDR3 is built from 15 residues. The CDR3 nucleotides read TGTGCCAGCAGCTTCTCGGCAGGGGACGGGAACACCATATATTTT. Its translation is CASSFSAGDGNTIYF.

The chain links TRBV7-8 to TRBJ2-4; weak D call: TRBD2 (6 bases). V lost 2 bases to trimming and J lost 0 bases, with 26 bases between them. The germline V gene has CDR1 SGHVS and CDR2 FQNEAQ. The CDR3 totals 21 residues. The CDR3 nucleotides are TGTGCCAGCAGCTTATTGGCGCCGGGACTCCAAGCCGTGATAGCCAAAAACATTCAGTACTTC. The encoded protein is CASSLLAPGLQAVIAKNIQYF. The whole variable domain, filled in from reference TRBV7-8 and TRBJ2-4, reads GAGVSQSPRYKVAKRGQDVALRCDPISGHVSLFWYQQALGQGPEFLTYFQNEAQLDKSGLPSDRFFAERPEGSVSTLKIQRTQQEDSAVYLCASSLLAPGLQAVIAKNIQYFGAGTRLSVL.

The chain combines TRBV6-4 with TRBJ2-3; D gene uncertain. Trimming stripped 2 bases from V and 2 bases from J, with 2 bases between. The CDR3 is 12 amino acids. Germline CDR1 reads MRHNA; CDR2 reads SNTAGT. For the CDR3, the DNA is TGTGCCAGCAGTGACAACACAGATACGCAGTATTTT. Translating gives CASSDNTDTQYF.

The rearrangement joins TRBV19 to TRBJ2-1; D assignment may be TRBD1 or TRBD2 (6 bases each). The V end was cut by 1 base, the J end by 3 bases, with 16 bases between. CDR1 is LNHDA, CDR2 SQIVND, per germline (reference sequence). The CDR3 consists of 17 residues. The CDR3 loop reads CASSIGWRGNHYNEQFF. The CDR3 nucleotides read TGTGCCAGTAGTATAGGGTGGAGGGGGAATCACTACAATGAGCAGTTCTTC.

The gene calls are TRBV5-4 and TRBJ2-7; unclear D gene. The V and J ends lost 1 base and 9 bases respectively, with 14 bases between them. The germline V gene encodes CDR1 SGHNT and CDR2 YYREEE (reference sequence). CDR3 length: 13 amino acids. CDR3 loop: CASSLPTITGQYF. The CDR3 DNA reads TGTGCCAGCAGCTTGCCCACAATCACCGGGCAGTACTTC.

This chain uses TRBV2 with TRBJ2-7; 8 bases align to TRBD1. The length of the CDR3 is 14 residues. Germline V gives CDR1 SNHLY, CDR2 FYNNEI. Unmatched junction bases numbered 9, after V lost 7 bases and J lost 4 bases. This CDR3 is CASTPRDRPYEQYF. In nucleotides, the CDR3 is TGTGCCAGCACGCCTAGGGACAGGCCTTACGAGCAGTACTTC.

As regards this clone: The same CDR3 is also encoded by other DNA sequences in this sample. V is TRBV28 and J is TRBJ1-2; 11 bases are shared with TRBD1. CDR1 is MDHEN and CDR2 is SYDVKM in the germline V gene. The CDR3 runs 14 residues. Trimming cost V 5 bases and J 4 bases; bases outside gene matches: 3. The CDR3 reads CASSPGTGGYGYTF. CDR3 in DNA: TGTGCCAGCAGTCCCGGGACAGGGGGCTATGGCTACACCTTC.

The V call is TRBV19, the J call TRBJ2-1; D ambiguous. V lost 5 bases, J lost 4 bases, and 6 bases lay in between. There are 12 residues in the CDR3. Germline lookup yields CDR1 LNHDA and CDR2 SQIVND (reference sequence). DNA of the CDR3: TGTGCCAGTAGTTTGGGATACAATGAGCAGTTCTTC. Its protein is CASSLGYNEQFF.

The chain links TRBV10-3 to TRBJ2-4; 12 bases agree with TRBD2. The V and J ends lost 2 bases and 3 bases, in that order; junction bases with no gene match: 8. The CDR3 runs to 18 residues. The germline V gene has CDR1 ENHRY and CDR2 SYGVKD. CDR3 DNA: TGTGCCATCAGTGAGACCGCTAGCGGGAGGGCTTTCAAAAACATTCAGTACTTC. Its protein is CAISETASGRAFKNIQYF.

Of note for this clone: The junction does not match germline at one end; this may be a read error. This chain joins TRBV5-4 and TRBJ1-4; maybe TRBD1 (5 bases). Germline lookup yields CDR1 SGHNT and CDR2 YYREEE (reference sequence). CDR3 length equals 16 residues. The CDR3 region has the DNA TGTGCCAGCAGTTTGGGGGACCTTTCAACTAATGAAAAACTGTTTTTT. Amino acids: CASSLGDLSTNEKLFF. Variable domain in full (rest from reference TRBV5-4 and TRBJ1-4): ETGVTQSPTHLIKTRGQQVTLRCSSQSGHNTVSWYQQALGQGPQFIFQYYREEENGRGNFPPRFSGLQFPNYSSELNVNALELDDSALYLCASSLGDLSTNEKLFFGSGTQLSVL.

This clone came up once. The chain joins TRBV6-4 to TRBJ2-5; the D call may be TRBD1 or TRBD2 (5 bases each). CDR1 MRHNA and CDR2 SNTAGT come from the germline V gene. Between the trimmed V and J ends, which lost 5 bases and 4 bases, there was a span of 8 bases. The CDR3 is made up of 12 amino acids. For the CDR3, the DNA is TGTGCCAGCAGTCGGGGACGAGAGACCCAGTACTTC. Encoded protein: CASSRGRETQYF.

V usage is TRBV6-1 and J usage is TRBJ1-4; a weak D match, TRBD1 (6 bases). V was clipped by 6 bases and J by 2 bases, with 10 bases between them. Germline-derived CDR1 and CDR2 are MNHNS and SASEGT. The CDR3 has 14 residues. For the CDR3, the DNA is TGTGCCAGCAGCCGGACAGTGACTAATGAAAAACTGTTTTTT. Translation gives CASSRTVTNEKLFF.

V is TRBV29-1 and J is TRBJ2-1; 14 positions agree with TRBD2. The CDR3 runs 15 residues. Germline V lookup: CDR1 SQVTM, CDR2 ANQGSEA. V lost 7 bases, J lost 9 bases, and 11 bases stayed unmatched. CDR3 amino acids: CSAGRGTSGRGEQFF. The CDR3 nucleotides read TGCAGCGCCGGGAGGGGGACTAGCGGGAGAGGTGAGCAGTTCTTC.

This chain uses TRBV14 with TRBJ2-1; 8 positions agree with TRBD2. This CDR3 has 16 residues. Germline trimming cut 3 bases from V and 4 bases from J; bases unmatched to any gene: 8. The V gene's germline CDR1 is SGHDN and CDR2 FVKESK. The DNA for the CDR3 is TGTGCCAGCAGCCATAAAGGTAGCGGGACTTACAATGAGCAGTTCTTC. This sequence encodes CASSHKGSGTYNEQFF.

The chain is built from TRBV30 and TRBJ2-7; the match to TRBD2 covers 7 bases. Germline V gene sequence: CDR1 GTSNPN, CDR2 SVGIG (reference sequence). The CDR3 runs 15 residues. Trimming removed 8 bases from V and 5 bases from J; junction bases left unmatched: 18. CDR3 loop: CARRDKAGSTHEQYF. The CDR3 coding sequence is TGTGCCAGAAGAGACAAAGCGGGATCGACCCACGAGCAGTACTTC.

This clone appeared once. The chain links TRBV10-1 to TRBJ2-7; 8 bases map to TRBD1. The germline V gene encodes CDR1 WNHNN and CDR2 SYGVQD (reference sequence). The CDR3 totals 16 residues. The J segment lost 6 bases and the V segment lost 0 bases, leaving 10 bases of the junction unmatched. The CDR3 nucleotides are TGCGCCAGCAGTGAGTCGATCTGGACAGGGAGAAGCGAGCAGTACTTC. Encoded protein: CASSESIWTGRSEQYF.

The chain uses TRBV4-2 and TRBJ2-2; TRBD2 is a possible D gene (6 bases). The CDR3 has 17 residues. Germline CDR1 reads LGHNA; CDR2 reads YNFKEQ. The ends were cut back, 1 base at V and 1 base at J, with 13 bases in the middle. Written as DNA, the CDR3 is TGTGCCAGCAGCCAAGTCTGGTTAGCGGAGAACACCGGGGAGCTGTTTTTT. This codes for CASSQVWLAENTGELFF.

The rearrangement uses TRBV6-6 and TRBJ2-1; 7 bases are a match to TRBD2. CDR1 and CDR2 from the germline V gene are MNHNY and SVGAGI (reference sequence). This CDR3 region has 13 residues. J gave up 7 bases and V 8 bases, and 8 bases lay outside the gene matches. The CDR3 sequence is CASGLADSNEQFF. The CDR3 DNA reads as TGTGCCAGCGGGCTAGCGGACTCTAATGAGCAGTTCTTC.

The rearrangement links TRBV5-1 to TRBJ2-5; D ambiguous. In germline, CDR1 is SGHRS, CDR2 YFSETQ. CDR3 length: 13 amino acids. V gave up 2 bases and J gave up 2 bases, with 7 bases separating them. In DNA, the CDR3 is TGCGCCAGCAGCTTCGCAGGACAAGAGACCCAGTACTTC. Translation: CASSFAGQETQYF.

On this clone: The sample carries other DNA sequences with the same CDR3. The V call is TRBV12-5, the J call TRBJ1-5, with D unclear. The germline V and J ends were trimmed by 3 bases and 1 base, with 4 bases remaining between them. The germline gives CDR1 LGHNT, CDR2 FRNRAP. CDR3 length: 13 residues. The CDR3, as DNA: TGTGCTAGTGGTTTAAACAGCAATCAGCCCCAGCATTTT. Residues: CASGLNSNQPQHF.

The chain uses TRBV5-1 and TRBJ2-2, with D perhaps matching TRBD1 or TRBD2 (5 bases each). The ends were cut back, 6 bases at V and 1 base at J, with 10 bases in the middle. Germline loops: CDR1 SGHRS, CDR2 YFSETQ. The CDR3 covers 14 residues. The CDR3 coding sequence is TGCGCCAGCACGGGGACGGTGAACACCGGGGAGCTGTTTTTT. Encoded protein: CASTGTVNTGELFF.